The T cell receptor beta chain described here comes from a study of blood T cells in healthy people across ages. With a J-beta primer mix and a sample-barcoded 5' primer, a second PCR ran 7 to 11 cycles. TCRdb called the 5' RACE reads again in MiXCR, with one record for every CDR3 protein. The sample gives approximately 670,000 distinct CDR3 sequences, 40% to 45% of which show up once; 30% is in the top ten. Germline CDR1 and CDR2: SGHTA and FQGNSA. Deletions cut 3 bases from V and 0 bases from J, with 6 bases between. The CDR3 contains 14 residues. Sequences were obtained from blood. The sequence was obtained from a man at least 80 years old in good health. The chain joins TRBV7-2 to TRBJ1-5, with D uncertain. The CDR3 nucleotides are TGTGCCAGCAGCTTCGGAACTAGCAATCAGCCCCAGCATTTT. Encoded protein: CASSFGTSNQPQHF.